This TCR beta chain came from a study of T cell responses to AZD1222 COVID-19 vaccine. Trimming removed 4 bases from V and 6 bases from J, with 13 bases in between. The CDR3 has 13 residues. The germline V gene encodes CDR1 SGDLS and CDR2 YYNGEE. Findings and caveats of the study: In all cases, repertoires were sampled only after the peak T cell response.

Turning to this clone: Its antigen is unidentified.

TCRdb's table, derived via immunoSEQ multiplex PCR, lists solely in-frame clones and lacks some. The sample has approximately 190,000 clones, approximately 92% seen once. This chain joins TRBV9 and TRBJ1-1, with D unresolved. This receptor was obtained from an adult in good health. Material: peripheral blood, obtained on day 0 of AZD1222 vaccination. The CDR3 DNA reads TGTGCCAGCAGCCCTACGGGTGGGCCTGAAGCTTTCTTT. This codes for CASSPTGGPEAFF.